These 32 T cell receptor beta chains originate from one sample sequenced in a study of cytomegalovirus exposure and HLA in healthy donors. In the PCR, 60 Vbeta and 13 Jbeta primers were used. Some clones are missing from TCRdb's copy, which holds only in-frame ones; the method was immunoSEQ multiplex PCR. The table has about 120,000 clones, about 81% seen once. Specimen: PBMCs. The receptors originated from a woman between 45 and 60 years old in good health and CMV-seropositive.

This clone was detected a few times. The V call is TRBV5-4, the J call TRBJ2-1; TRBD1 matches 9 bases. The trim removed 6 bases at V and 4 bases at J, leaving 17 bases unmatched. The CDR3 loop spans 18 amino acids. CDR1 and CDR2 (germline): SGHNT, YYREEE (reference sequence). The CDR3 DNA sequence: TGTGCCAGCAAACCTAATCGAGGGGACAGGGCCTTATACAATGAGCAGTTCTTC. This translates into CASKPNRGDRALYNEQFF. Full variable domain (missing parts from reference TRBV5-4 and TRBJ2-1): ETGVTQSPTHLIKTRGQQVTLRCSSQSGHNTVSWYQQALGQGPQFIFQYYREEENGRGNFPPRFSGLQFPNYSSELNVNALELDDSALYLCASKPNRGDRALYNEQFFGPGTRLTVL.

The chain has TRBV2 and TRBJ1-1; the match to TRBD1 covers 7 bases. The CDR3 is made up of 15 amino acids. V dropped 5 bases and J dropped 1; count of bases not matched to a gene: 7. Germline assignment: CDR1 SNHLY and CDR2 FYNNEI. The CDR3 loop reads CASSWNRGANTEAFF. CDR3 in DNA: TGTGCCAGCAGTTGGAACAGGGGCGCGAACACTGAAGCTTTCTTT.

The CDR3 DNA sequence: TGTGCCAGCAGCGTCGCTAGCGCCTTACCCCCAGAGACCCAGTACTTC. Translating gives CASSVASALPPETQYF. The gene calls are TRBV9 and TRBJ2-5; a possible D gene is TRBD2 (6 bases). Trimming took 2 bases from V and 4 from J, leaving 18 bases between them. The CDR3 has 16 residues. CDR1 and CDR2 from the germline V gene are SGDLS and YYNGEE.

Here the CDR3 reads CASSLGTSGYTDTQYF. In DNA, the CDR3 is TGTGCCAGCAGCTTGGGGACTAGCGGGTACACAGATACGCAGTATTTT. This chain uses TRBV5-4 with TRBJ2-3; TRBD2 agrees at 11 bases. Looked up from germline, CDR1 is SGHNT and CDR2 is YYREEE (reference sequence). With V trimmed by 0 bases and J by 2 bases, 2 bases remained unmatched. The length of the CDR3 is 16 residues.

CDR3 in DNA: TGTGCCAGCAGCGTCCGGACTAGCGGGAACACCGGGGAGCTGTTTTTT. As protein: CASSVRTSGNTGELFF. The V and J genes are TRBV7-6 and TRBJ2-2, with 10 bases fitting TRBD2. CDR3 length equals 16 residues. The V gene end was trimmed by 5 bases and the J gene end by 1 base; junction bases not matched to a gene: 4. Germline CDR1 is SGHVS and CDR2 is FNYEAQ.

This clone turned up a few times. CDR3 sequence reads: CASSSGLGPNEQFF. DNA for the CDR3: TGTGCCAGCAGCTCGGGACTAGGACCCAATGAGCAGTTCTTC. The V call is TRBV5-5, the J call TRBJ2-1, with 8 bases fitting TRBD2. The germline V gene encodes CDR1 SGHKS and CDR2 YYEKEE (reference sequence). V lost 3 bases and J lost 6; bases outside the gene matches: 5. The CDR3 runs 14 residues.

This clone came up once. This sequence joins TRBV6-5 and TRBJ2-2; no reliable D call. The germline gives CDR1 MNHEY, CDR2 SVGAGI. Trimming took off 5 bases at V and 7 bases at J, with 17 bases between the two ends. This CDR3 has 15 amino acids. Here the CDR3 DNA reads TGTGCCAGCAGTACCTACCGGCAGGCCGGCGGGGAGCTGTTTTTT. Translation: CASSTYRQAGGELFF.

The CDR3 is CASSRWRGGLDTQYF. In DNA, the CDR3 is TGTGCCAGCAGCAGATGGAGAGGGGGTCTAGATACGCAGTATTTT. The V and J genes are TRBV7-2 and TRBJ2-3; tentative D call: TRBD1 (6 bases). Germline CDR1 and CDR2: SGHTA and FQGNSA. This CDR3 is 15 amino acids long. Trimming removed 5 bases at V and 5 bases at J, with 17 bases between.

This clone was detected many times. The rearrangement joins TRBV2 to TRBJ1-5; D remains ambiguous. This CDR3 has 13 amino acids. CDR1 and CDR2 from the germline V gene are SNHLY and FYNNEI. The germline V and J ends were trimmed by 5 bases and 0 bases, with 5 bases remaining between them. The CDR3 bases are TGTGCCAGCAGTTCCAATAGCAATCAGCCCCAGCATTTT. Encoded protein: CASSSNSNQPQHF.

This rearrangement joins TRBV13 to TRBJ2-5; 8 positions agree with TRBD1. The length of the CDR3 is 15 residues. Germline V CDR1 and CDR2: PRHDT, FYEKMQ (reference sequence). With V trimmed by 1 base and J by 4 bases, 5 bases remained unmatched. CDR3 nucleotide sequence: TGTGCCAGCAGCTTAGCTGGACAGGGAGGAGAGACCCAGTACTTC. Protein sequence: CASSLAGQGGETQYF.

This clone was seen at least ten times. The chain uses TRBV5-6 and TRBJ2-5; 11 bases agree with TRBD2. V trimming: 1 base; J trimming: 2 bases; junction bases outside the gene matches: 1. CDR1 SGHDT and CDR2 YYEEEE come from the germline V gene. The CDR3 is made up of 15 amino acids. This CDR3 reads CASSLTSGGQETQYF. DNA of the CDR3: TGTGCCAGCAGCTTGACTAGCGGGGGACAAGAGACCCAGTACTTC.

V gene TRBV15 combines with J gene TRBJ1-3; D uncertain. The CDR3 spans 14 residues. V lost 6 bases, J lost 0 bases, and 9 bases lay in between. CDR1 and CDR2 (germline): LNHNV, YYDKDF (reference sequence). In nucleotides, the CDR3 is TGTGCCACCAGAGGTCGGGACTCTGGAAACACCATATATTTT. It encodes CATRGRDSGNTIYF.

This chain links TRBV27 with TRBJ2-3; TRBD2 might be the D (6 bases). The germline V gene has CDR1 MNHEY and CDR2 SMNVEV (reference sequence). The V gene lost 8 bases and the J gene lost 8 bases, with 14 bases spanning the gap. The CDR3 extends over 12 amino acids. The CDR3 reads CASSGRRGTQYF. The CDR3 coding sequence is TGTGCCAGCTCCGGGAGACGGGGTACGCAGTATTTT.

CDR3 nucleotides: TGTGCCAGCAGCCCCGAGGTAGCGGGCTACAATGAGCAGTTCTTC. Protein: CASSPEVAGYNEQFF. V gene TRBV7-3 combines with J gene TRBJ2-1, with 7 bases fitting TRBD2. With V trimmed by 5 bases and J by 3 bases, 7 bases remained unmatched. CDR3 size: 15 residues. Germline lookup yields CDR1 SGHTA and CDR2 FQGTGA. The full variable domain, with the rest looked up from reference TRBV7-3 and TRBJ2-1, is GAGVSQTPSNKVTEKGKYVELRCDPISGHTALYWYRQSLGQGPEFLIYFQGTGAADDSGLPNDRFFAVRPEGSVSTLKIQRTERGDSAVYLCASSPEVAGYNEQFFGPGTRLTVL.

This clone was observed a few times. The rearrangement uses TRBV2 and TRBJ2-7; 10 bases match TRBD1. The CDR3 has 14 amino acids. With 8 bases clipped from V and 4 bases from J, the junction kept 8 bases outside the gene matches. CDR1 is SNHLY, CDR2 FYNNEI, per germline. The DNA for the CDR3 is TGTGCCAGCGGTCGACAGGGGGCGGAGTACGAGCAGTACTTC. It codes for CASGRQGAEYEQYF. Full variable domain (outside the CDR3, taken from reference TRBV2 and TRBJ2-7): EPEVTQTPSHQVTQMGQEVILRCVPISNHLYFYWYRQILGQKVEFLVSFYNNEISEKSEIFDDQFSVERPDGSNFTLKIRSTKLEDSAMYFCASGRQGAEYEQYFGPGTRLTVT.

This sequence joins TRBV7-9 and TRBJ2-1; 11 bases line up with TRBD2. Germline loops: CDR1 SEHNR, CDR2 FQNEAQ (reference sequence). The J segment lost 9 bases and the V segment lost 5 bases, leaving 3 bases of the junction unmatched. The CDR3 is 13 residues long. DNA for the CDR3: TGTGCCAGCAGCCCACTAGCGGGAGCTGAGCAGTTCTTC. Protein: CASSPLAGAEQFF.

This rearrangement joins TRBV7-9 to TRBJ1-3; a weak D match, TRBD1 (5 bases). The V end lost 5 bases, the J end lost 3 bases, and 14 bases lay between the germline ends. Germline CDR1 reads SEHNR; CDR2 reads FQNEAQ (reference sequence). The CDR3 runs to 15 residues. The CDR3 region has the DNA TGTGCCAGCAGCACTCGGGACTGGAGTGGAAACACCATATATTTT. Translated, it gives CASSTRDWSGNTIYF.

This chain connects TRBV4-1 to TRBJ1-1, with 9 bases that match TRBD1. The germline CDR1 and CDR2 sequences are MGHRA and YSYEKL. The CDR3 has 17 amino acids. Unmatched junction bases numbered 7, after V lost 2 bases and J lost 0 bases. CDR3 amino acids: CASSQLGQGKMNTEAFF. In DNA, the CDR3 is TGCGCCAGCAGCCAACTAGGACAGGGGAAAATGAACACTGAAGCTTTCTTT.

V usage is TRBV19 and J usage is TRBJ2-3; possible D gene TRBD2, 5 bases. The CDR3 consists of 14 residues. Germline loops: CDR1 LNHDA, CDR2 SQIVND (reference sequence). Trimming took off 4 bases at V and 0 bases at J, with 8 bases between the two ends. Here the CDR3 DNA reads TGTGCCAGTAGTAAAGCGGCGAGCACAGATACGCAGTATTTT. Its translation is CASSKAASTDTQYF.

The V gene is TRBV7-6, the J gene TRBJ1-6; 8 nucleotides agree with TRBD1. Unmatched junction bases numbered 0, after V lost 1 base and J lost 1 base. CDR1 and CDR2 (germline): SGHVS, FNYEAQ. CDR3 length: 16 residues. The CDR3 reads CASSLGQGSYNSPLHF. CDR3 sequence (DNA): TGTGCCAGCAGCTTAGGACAGGGGTCCTATAATTCACCCCTCCACTTT.

The chain's CDR3 is CASSVRGGQGGKLFF. CDR3 DNA: TGTGCCAGCAGCGTCCGAGGTGGACAGGGCGGAAAACTGTTTTTT. This chain links TRBV7-2 with TRBJ1-4; the match to TRBD1 covers 8 bases. This CDR3 contains 15 residues. The germline V gene has CDR1 SGHTA and CDR2 FQGNSA. V lost 5 bases and J lost 10; bases outside the gene matches: 12.

The V and J genes are TRBV27 and TRBJ2-7; a weak D match, TRBD2 (5 bases). Germline assignment: CDR1 MNHEY and CDR2 SMNVEV (reference sequence). The CDR3 is 16 residues long. V lost 0 bases to trimming and J lost 0 bases, with 12 bases between them. The CDR3 region is CASSLSEGTSSYEQYF. DNA for the CDR3: TGTGCCAGCAGTTTATCTGAGGGTACTAGCTCCTACGAGCAGTACTTC.

This clone was recorded only once. The rearrangement joins TRBV18 to TRBJ2-7, with D unclear. The CDR3 extends over 13 amino acids. Trimming took off 2 bases at V and 3 bases at J, with 8 bases between the two ends. CDR1 KGHSH and CDR2 LQKENI come from the germline V gene. CDR3 in amino acids: CASSPDKNYEQYF. As DNA, the CDR3 is TGTGCCAGCTCACCAGACAAGAACTACGAGCAGTACTTC.

This clone was observed many times. The chain links TRBV5-1 to TRBJ2-7; 9 nucleotides match TRBD1. CDR3 length: 16 amino acids. Unmatched junction bases numbered 14, after V lost 4 bases and J lost 6 bases. CDR1 and CDR2 (germline): SGHRS, YFSETQ. The CDR3 here is CASSNSPGTGLGEQYF. The CDR3 DNA follows: TGCGCCAGCAGCAATTCCCCCGGGACAGGGTTGGGCGAGCAGTACTTC.

The chain employs TRBV10-3 and TRBJ2-3; tentative D call: TRBD2 (6 bases). V shed 7 bases and J shed 0 bases, with 11 bases lying between them. In germline, CDR1 is ENHRY, CDR2 SYGVKD. The CDR3 is 14 residues long. CDR3 DNA: TGTGCCATCAAGGAGGGGTCTAGCACAGATACGCAGTATTTT. Its translation: CAIKEGSSTDTQYF.

The chain couples TRBV2 to TRBJ1-6; no definite D call. The germline V gene encodes CDR1 SNHLY and CDR2 FYNNEI. Trimming took off 10 bases at V and 0 bases at J, with 19 bases between the two ends. This CDR3 spans 17 amino acids. The CDR3 sequence: CAISSDFGSSYNSPLHF. CDR3 coding DNA: TGTGCCATCTCGAGCGATTTTGGGAGCTCCTATAATTCACCCCTCCACTTT.

This chain connects TRBV7-9 to TRBJ1-2; 7 bases align to TRBD1. The J segment lost 11 bases and the V segment lost 4 bases, leaving 10 bases of the junction unmatched. This CDR3 is 13 amino acids long. Germline V gives CDR1 SEHNR, CDR2 FQNEAQ (reference sequence). Written as DNA, the CDR3 is TGTGCCAGCAGCTCATTCCAGGGACAGTCATACACCTTC. Residues: CASSSFQGQSYTF. Variable domain in full (rest from reference TRBV7-9 and TRBJ1-2): DTGVSQNPRHKITKRGQNVTFRCDPISEHNRLYWYRQTLGQGPEFLTYFQNEAQLEKSRLLSDRFSAERPKGSFSTLEIQRTEQGDSAMYLCASSSFQGQSYTFGSGTRLTVV.

This clone was seen only once. The chain has TRBV30 and TRBJ1-2; 7 bases match TRBD1. Germline CDR1 and CDR2: GTSNPN and SVGIG (reference sequence). This CDR3 comprises 11 residues. Losses at the gene ends were 4 bases for V and 4 bases for J; bases not matched to a gene: 0. The CDR3 loop is CAWTGGYGYTF. CDR3 nucleotides: TGTGCCTGGACAGGGGGCTATGGCTACACCTTC.

In its sample, this clone was seen a few times. The rearrangement links TRBV7-9 to TRBJ1-2; perhaps TRBD1 as D (5 bases). Germline assignment: CDR1 SEHNR and CDR2 FQNEAQ (reference sequence). The CDR3 extends over 13 amino acids. V was cut by 5 bases and J by 7 bases, with 14 bases left in between. The CDR3 DNA is TGTGCCAGCAGCCGGGGGGAGGGAGTTGGCTACACCTTC. Protein product: CASSRGEGVGYTF.

The chain links TRBV30 to TRBJ2-3, with D tentatively TRBD2 (6 bases). The V gene lost 2 bases and the J gene lost 0 bases, with 9 bases spanning the gap. This CDR3 contains 14 residues. Germline V gene data show CDR1 as GTSNPN and CDR2 as SVGIG (reference sequence). The CDR3 is CAWSSGGSTDTQYF. The CDR3 DNA sequence: TGTGCCTGGAGTTCTGGGGGGAGCACAGATACGCAGTATTTT.

This clone was seen only a few times. This chain joins TRBV7-2 and TRBJ2-3, with TRBD1 identical over 8 bases. The CDR3 spans 13 residues. Germline CDR1 SGHTA, CDR2 FQGNSA. The V segment lost 6 bases and the J segment 3 bases; nucleotides outside the gene matches: 2. The CDR3 spells CASSQGATDTQYF. The CDR3 nucleotides read TGTGCCAGCAGTCAGGGGGCTACAGATACGCAGTATTTT.

This clone was recorded once. The chain combines TRBV19 with TRBJ1-2, with D tentatively TRBD1 (5 bases). V lost 5 bases and J 8 bases, leaving 15 bases between the germline ends. This CDR3 comprises 13 residues. Germline CDR1 and CDR2: LNHDA and SQIVND (reference sequence). The CDR3 is CASSGIGRVGYTF. Here the CDR3 DNA reads TGTGCCAGTAGTGGGATTGGCAGGGTGGGCTACACCTTC.